This paragraph reports one T cell receptor beta chain. Its antigen is as yet unknown. This sample was taken from a study of cytomegalovirus exposure and HLA in healthy donors. The study, taken as a whole, reports: In a later analysis, DRB1 alleles had the most associated TCRs; HLA-C alleles the fewest. In a later analysis, TCR beta V- and J-gene trimming was associated with a missense DCLRE1C variant. Presence/absence analyses assumed roughly uniform sequencing depth across donors, which may not hold. Generally TCR sequences proved uncommon, though certain public TCRs appeared in numerous donors.

A multiplex PCR was run with 60 Vbeta primers and 13 Jbeta primers. Some clones are missing from TCRdb's copy, which holds only in-frame ones; the method was immunoSEQ multiplex PCR. The table lists 170,000 or so clones, roughly three quarters of them singletons. The germline V gene has CDR1 MNHNY and CDR2 SVGAGI (reference sequence). This CDR3 has 13 amino acids. V lost 4 bases to trimming and J lost 0 bases, with 5 bases between them. Sequenced material: PBMCs. The chain uses TRBV6-6 and TRBJ2-3; no firm D call. This sequence originates from a woman between 45 and 65 years old in good health and CMV-seropositive. The CDR3 loop reads CASSWASTDTQYF. The CDR3 DNA is TGTGCCAGCAGTTGGGCTAGCACAGATACGCAGTATTTT.